Sequencing of this T cell receptor (beta chain) was carried out in a study of blood T cell repertoires in COVID-19. Clones were read by immunoSEQ multiplex PCR, and TCRdb kept only the in-frame ones, dropping some. The repertoire holds approximately 130,000 clones, with approximately 84% as singletons. The CDR3 sequence is 15 residues long. CDR1 SQVTM and CDR2 ANQGSEA come from the germline V gene. Unmatched junction bases numbered 13, after V lost 8 bases and J lost 2 bases. The rearrangement links TRBV29-1 to TRBJ2-3, with 7 positions matching TRBD1. This TCR derives from a woman in her fifties or sixties who had recovered from COVID-19. The sample taken for sequencing was peripheral blood. The CDR3 sequence is CSYLDNDRVTDTQYF. The CDR3 coding sequence is TGCAGCTACCTCGATAATGACAGGGTCACAGATACGCAGTATTTT.